A single sample gave rise to the 15 T cell receptor beta chains below, sequenced in a study of cytomegalovirus exposure and HLA in healthy donors. The PCR had 60 Vbeta and 13 Jbeta primers. Using immunoSEQ multiplex PCR, the repertoire was profiled, and TCRdb retains in-frame clones only, with some absent. Counted here are roughly 150,000 clones, around a tenth occurring once; the ten biggest clones make up approximately 1.8%. Sequenced sample: PBMCs. These receptors originate from a male donor in good health and CMV-seronegative.

The rearrangement uses TRBV2 and TRBJ2-2; D not resolved. Germline assignment: CDR1 SNHLY and CDR2 FYNNEI. There are 13 residues in the CDR3. V dropped 6 bases and J dropped 0 bases, with 5 bases sitting between them. The CDR3 protein is CASRATNTGELFF. CDR3 DNA: TGTGCCAGCAGGGCCACGAACACCGGGGAGCTGTTTTTT.

Only a few counts were recorded for this clone. J is TRBJ1-1 and V is TRBV4-1, with D perhaps TRBD1 (5 bases). CDR1 is MGHRA and CDR2 is YSYEKL in the germline V gene. Between the trimmed V and J ends, which lost 0 bases and 1 base, there was a span of 9 bases. There are 15 residues in the CDR3. The CDR3 sequence: CASSQEEDTNTEAFF. The CDR3 nucleotides read TGCGCCAGCAGCCAAGAAGAGGACACGAACACTGAAGCTTTCTTT.

This clone has more than one count but fewer than ten. The chain couples TRBV21-1 to TRBJ1-1. TRBV21-1 is given as a pseudogene. The CDR3 consists of 15 residues. CDR3 sequence reads: CASSKERGGDTEAFF. CDR3 DNA: TGTGCCAGCAGCAAAGAGCGCGGGGGGGACACTGAAGCTTTCTTT.

In its sample, this clone was seen a few times. The V call is TRBV28, the J call TRBJ1-6; weak D call: TRBD1 (6 bases). The CDR3 is made up of 15 amino acids. V was trimmed by 7 bases and J by 10 bases, leaving 20 bases between them. Germline CDR1 reads MDHEN; CDR2 reads SYDVKM. CDR3 protein: CASTVRGSLGSPLHF. The CDR3 DNA follows: TGTGCCAGCACCGTCAGGGGTTCGTTGGGATCACCCCTCCACTTT.

The genes are TRBV27 and TRBJ1-2; D may be TRBD1 (5 bases). The CDR3 covers 14 residues. V lost 3 bases, J lost 0 bases, and 8 bases lay in between. Germline lookup yields CDR1 MNHEY and CDR2 SMNVEV (reference sequence). CDR3 amino acids: CASSLRGSNYGYTF. In nucleotides, the CDR3 is TGTGCCAGCAGTTTGCGGGGGTCTAACTATGGCTACACCTTC.

At least ten counts were recorded for this clone. This chain links TRBV5-4 with TRBJ1-1, with D unclear. Per germline, CDR1 SGHNT and CDR2 YYREEE (reference sequence). This CDR3 has 15 residues. Trimming stripped 0 bases from V and 0 bases from J, with 9 bases between. The CDR3, as DNA: TGTGCCAGCAGCTTGGCGCTGGGCATGAACACTGAAGCTTTCTTT. Translating gives CASSLALGMNTEAFF.

The chain links TRBV6-7 to TRBJ2-3; TRBD2 agrees at 9 bases. TRBV6-7 is given ORF status, its function remaining uncertain. V lost 0 bases to trimming and J lost 0 bases; unmatched junction nucleotides: 10. The CDR3 spans 19 residues. This CDR3 is CASSYSRPRLAESTDTQYF. The CDR3 DNA reads as TGTGCCAGCAGTTACTCGCGGCCCCGACTAGCGGAAAGCACAGATACGCAGTATTTT.

The V gene is TRBV7-9, the J gene TRBJ2-3; 8 bases map to TRBD2. The CDR3 consists of 14 residues. Germline CDR1 is SEHNR and CDR2 is FQNEAQ (reference sequence). The ends lost 2 bases at V and 6 bases at J; junction bases unmatched: 4. The CDR3 is CASSLKASGDTQYF. CDR3 DNA sequence: TGTGCCAGCAGCTTAAAGGCTAGCGGGGATACGCAGTATTTT.

The J gene is TRBJ2-5, the V gene TRBV18; D perhaps matches TRBD2 (6 bases). Per germline, CDR1 KGHSH and CDR2 LQKENI. V gave up 3 bases and J gave up 5 bases, with 16 bases separating them. The CDR3 covers 15 residues. The CDR3: CASSPGAGRSETQYF. CDR3 DNA: TGTGCCAGCTCACCTGGCGCAGGGAGGTCGGAGACCCAGTACTTC.

The rearrangement joins TRBV18 to TRBJ1-2; D is unclear. Trimming removed 6 bases at V and 2 bases at J, with 7 bases between. This CDR3 spans 12 amino acids. Germline V gives CDR1 KGHSH, CDR2 LQKENI. The CDR3 region has the DNA TGTGCCAGCTCCGGAGGGAACTATGGCTACACCTTC. Translating gives CASSGGNYGYTF.

This clone was found a few times. V gene TRBV30 combines with J gene TRBJ2-3; 8 bases line up with TRBD2. Germline V gene sequence: CDR1 GTSNPN, CDR2 SVGIG (reference sequence). The CDR3 totals 15 residues. Trimming at V came to 2 bases and at J to 2 bases, leaving 6 bases not matched to a gene. CDR3 protein: CAWSLASGHTDTQYF. The CDR3 DNA reads TGTGCCTGGAGTTTGGCTAGCGGGCACACAGATACGCAGTATTTT.

This clone has a handful of counts. For the CDR3, the DNA is TGTGCCAGCAAGCCGACAGGGGCAACGGCGGCTGAAGCTTTCTTT. Translating gives CASKPTGATAAEAFF. The V gene is TRBV2, the J gene TRBJ1-1, with 8 nucleotides matching TRBD1. This CDR3 has 15 amino acids. The V segment lost 7 bases and the J segment 6 bases; nucleotides outside the gene matches: 13. CDR1 is SNHLY, CDR2 FYNNEI, per germline.

This clone was seen more than once but under ten times. The rearrangement links TRBV27 to TRBJ2-7, with 7 nucleotides matching TRBD2. Germline CDR1 reads MNHEY; CDR2 reads SMNVEV (reference sequence). With V trimmed by 3 bases and J by 5 bases, 7 bases remained unmatched. The length of the CDR3 is 14 residues. CDR3 region: CASSFWASGNEQYF. The CDR3 DNA follows: TGTGCCAGCAGTTTTTGGGCTAGCGGTAACGAGCAGTACTTC.

In this sample, this clone turned up a few times. The chain employs TRBV28 and TRBJ2-7; 11 bases align to TRBD1. The CDR3 consists of 16 residues. Germline values: CDR1 MDHEN, CDR2 SYDVKM. The V gene end was trimmed by 5 bases and the J gene end by 2 bases; junction bases not matched to a gene: 8. The CDR3 DNA reads TGTGCCAGCAGTCCTCCCGGGACAGGGGGAACCTACGAGCAGTACTTC. It translates to CASSPPGTGGTYEQYF.

This clone was detected a few times. V and J are TRBV2 and TRBJ2-7; 7 nucleotides align to TRBD1. V trimming: 6 bases; J trimming: 0 bases; junction bases outside the gene matches: 5. The CDR3 is made up of 14 amino acids. The germline V gene has CDR1 SNHLY and CDR2 FYNNEI. CDR3 in DNA: TGTGCCAGCAGCTCCTACAGGGGCTCCTACGAGCAGTACTTC. It specifies CASSSYRGSYEQYF.